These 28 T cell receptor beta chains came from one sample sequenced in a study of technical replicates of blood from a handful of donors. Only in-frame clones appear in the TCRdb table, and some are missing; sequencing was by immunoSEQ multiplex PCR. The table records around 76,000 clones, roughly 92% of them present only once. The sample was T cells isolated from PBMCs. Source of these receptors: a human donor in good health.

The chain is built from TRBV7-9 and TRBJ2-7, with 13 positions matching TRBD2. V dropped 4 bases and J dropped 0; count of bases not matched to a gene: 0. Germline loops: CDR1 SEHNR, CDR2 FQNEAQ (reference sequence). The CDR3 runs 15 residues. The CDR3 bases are TGTGCCAGCAGCTGGACTAGCGGGAGCTCCTACGAGCAGTACTTC. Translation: CASSWTSGSSYEQYF.

The CDR3 region has the DNA TGTGCCAGTAGCCTAAACAGGGACAGCTCTTATGGCTACACCTTC. Its translation: CASSLNRDSSYGYTF. The V and J genes are TRBV19 and TRBJ1-2; 7 bases are shared with TRBD1. The CDR3 runs 15 residues. The germline V gene has CDR1 LNHDA and CDR2 SQIVND (reference sequence). Trimming cost V 6 bases and J 5 bases; bases outside gene matches: 12.

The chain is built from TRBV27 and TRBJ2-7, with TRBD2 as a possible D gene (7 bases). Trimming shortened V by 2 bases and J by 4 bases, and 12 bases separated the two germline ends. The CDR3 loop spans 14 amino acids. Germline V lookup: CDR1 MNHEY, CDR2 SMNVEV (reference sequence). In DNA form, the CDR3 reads TGTGCCAGCAGTTTAGCGAAGGGGGGGTACGAGCAGTACTTC. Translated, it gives CASSLAKGGYEQYF.

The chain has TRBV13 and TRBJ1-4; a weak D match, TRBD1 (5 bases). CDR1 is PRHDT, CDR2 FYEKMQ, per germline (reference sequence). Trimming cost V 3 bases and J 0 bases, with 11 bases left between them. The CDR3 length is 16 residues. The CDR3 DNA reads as TGTGCCAGCAGCTTGGGTTCGGGGGCAACTAATGAAAAACTGTTTTTT. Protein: CASSLGSGATNEKLFF.

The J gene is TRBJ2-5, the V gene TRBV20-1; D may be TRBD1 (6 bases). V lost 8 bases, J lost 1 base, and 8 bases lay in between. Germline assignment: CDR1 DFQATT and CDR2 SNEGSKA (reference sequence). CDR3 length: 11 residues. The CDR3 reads CSRQAQETQYF. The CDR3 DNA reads TGCAGTAGACAGGCCCAAGAGACCCAGTACTTC.

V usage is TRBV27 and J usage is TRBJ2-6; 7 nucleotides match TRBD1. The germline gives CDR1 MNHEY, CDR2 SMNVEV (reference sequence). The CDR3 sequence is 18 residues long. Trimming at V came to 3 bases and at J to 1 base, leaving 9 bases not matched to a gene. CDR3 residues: CASSFRTGGPSGANVLTF. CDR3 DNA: TGTGCCAGCAGTTTCCGGACAGGTGGACCGTCTGGGGCCAACGTCCTGACTTTC.

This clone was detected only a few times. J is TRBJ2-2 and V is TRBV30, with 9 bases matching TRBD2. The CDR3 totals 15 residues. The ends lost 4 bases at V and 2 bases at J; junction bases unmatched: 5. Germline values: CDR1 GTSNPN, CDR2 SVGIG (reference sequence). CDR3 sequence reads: CAWTQLAGNTGELFF. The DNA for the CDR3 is TGTGCCTGGACCCAACTAGCGGGTAACACCGGGGAGCTGTTTTTT.

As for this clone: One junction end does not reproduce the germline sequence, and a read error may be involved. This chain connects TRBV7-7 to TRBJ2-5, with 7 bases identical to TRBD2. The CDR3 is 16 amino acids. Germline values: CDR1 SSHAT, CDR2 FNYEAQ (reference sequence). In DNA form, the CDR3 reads TGTGCTAGCAGCTTAGCCCATGGGCTAGCGGAAGAGACCCAGTACTTC. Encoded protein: CASSLAHGLAEETQYF. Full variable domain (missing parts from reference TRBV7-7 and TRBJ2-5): GAGVSQSPRYKVTKRGQDVTLRCDPISSHATLYWYQQALGQGPEFLTYFNYEAQPDKSGLPSDRFSAERPEGSISTLTIQRTEQRDSAMYRCASSLAHGLAEETQYFGPGTRLLVL.

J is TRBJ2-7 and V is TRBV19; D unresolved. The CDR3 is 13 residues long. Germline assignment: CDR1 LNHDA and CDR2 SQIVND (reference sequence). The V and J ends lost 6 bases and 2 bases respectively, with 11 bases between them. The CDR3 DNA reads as TGTGCCAGTAGCTTGACTGCAGCCTACGAGCAGTACTTC. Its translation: CASSLTAAYEQYF.

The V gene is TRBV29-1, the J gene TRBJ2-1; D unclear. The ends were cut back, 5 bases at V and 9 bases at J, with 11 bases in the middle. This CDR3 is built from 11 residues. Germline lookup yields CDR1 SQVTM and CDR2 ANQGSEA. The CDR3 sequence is CSVTPGIEQFF. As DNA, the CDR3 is TGCAGCGTTACTCCCGGTATTGAGCAGTTCTTC.

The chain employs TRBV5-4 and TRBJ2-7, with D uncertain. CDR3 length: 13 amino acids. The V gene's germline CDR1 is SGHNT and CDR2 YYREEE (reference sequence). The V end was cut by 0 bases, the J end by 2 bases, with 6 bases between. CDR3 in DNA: TGTGCCAGCAGCTTGGATGGCCCCTACGAGCAGTACTTC. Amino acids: CASSLDGPYEQYF. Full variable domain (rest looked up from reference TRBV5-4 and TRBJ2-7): ETGVTQSPTHLIKTRGQQVTLRCSSQSGHNTVSWYQQALGQGPQFIFQYYREEENGRGNFPPRFSGLQFPNYSSELNVNALELDDSALYLCASSLDGPYEQYFGPGTRLTVT.

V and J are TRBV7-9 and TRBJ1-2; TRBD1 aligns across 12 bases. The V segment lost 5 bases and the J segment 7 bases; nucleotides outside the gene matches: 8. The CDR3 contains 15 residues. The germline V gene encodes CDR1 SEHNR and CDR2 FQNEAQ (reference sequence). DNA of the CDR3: TGTGCCAGCAGCCCGAGGGGACAGGGGGCGCGTGGCTACACCTTC. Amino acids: CASSPRGQGARGYTF.

In nucleotides, the CDR3 is TGTGCCAGCAGTTACTGGGGCGAGGTCTACGAGCAGTACTTC. This codes for CASSYWGEVYEQYF. The chain joins TRBV6-6 to TRBJ2-7, with D tentatively TRBD1 (5 bases). Trimming pared 1 base from V and 3 bases from J, leaving 10 bases between. This CDR3 contains 14 residues. CDR1 and CDR2 from the germline V gene are MNHNY and SVGAGI (reference sequence).

The CDR3 DNA is TGTGCCAGCACCACCCAGTCCCGGGTAGAGGACACTGAAGCTTTCTTT. Translation: CASTTQSRVEDTEAFF. V is TRBV28 and J is TRBJ1-1, with unresolved D. Per the germline V gene, CDR1 is MDHEN and CDR2 is SYDVKM. The CDR3 is 16 residues long. The V gene lost 7 bases and the J gene lost 3 bases, with 21 bases spanning the gap.

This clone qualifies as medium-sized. CDR3 sequence reads: CASSRQGSHTIYF. The CDR3 nucleotides read TGTGCCAGCAGTCGACAGGGTTCACACACCATATATTTT. This chain connects TRBV6-5 to TRBJ1-3, with TRBD1 identical over 7 bases. After removal of 5 bases from V and 8 bases from J, the junction contained 6 bases not matched to a gene. From germline, CDR1 is MNHEY and CDR2 SVGAGI. The CDR3 is 13 amino acids.

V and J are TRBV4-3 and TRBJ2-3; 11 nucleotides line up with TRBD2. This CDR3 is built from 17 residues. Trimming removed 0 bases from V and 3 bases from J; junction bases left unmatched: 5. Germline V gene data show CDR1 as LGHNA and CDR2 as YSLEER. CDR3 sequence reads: CASSQDGLAGGTDTQYF. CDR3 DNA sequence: TGCGCCAGCAGCCAAGATGGGCTAGCGGGAGGAACAGATACGCAGTATTTT.

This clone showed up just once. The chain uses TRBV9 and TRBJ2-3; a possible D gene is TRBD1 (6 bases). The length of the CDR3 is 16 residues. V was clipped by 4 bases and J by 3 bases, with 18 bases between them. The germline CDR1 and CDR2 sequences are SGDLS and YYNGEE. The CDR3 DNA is TGTGCCAGCAGCCCAGGGGACCAGGTATTAACAGATACGCAGTATTTT. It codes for CASSPGDQVLTDTQYF.

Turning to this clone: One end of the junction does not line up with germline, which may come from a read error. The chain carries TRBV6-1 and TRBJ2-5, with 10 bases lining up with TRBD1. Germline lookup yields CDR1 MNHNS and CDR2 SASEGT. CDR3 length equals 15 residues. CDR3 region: CASREGDRGGETQYF. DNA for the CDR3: TGTGCCAGCAGGGAAGGGGACAGGGGAGGAGAGACCCAGTACTTC.

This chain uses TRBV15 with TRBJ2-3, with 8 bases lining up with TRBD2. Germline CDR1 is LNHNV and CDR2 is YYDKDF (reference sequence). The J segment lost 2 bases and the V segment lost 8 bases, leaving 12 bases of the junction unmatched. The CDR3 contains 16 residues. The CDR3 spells CATGSPSGGFTDTQYF. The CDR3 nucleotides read TGTGCCACCGGAAGTCCCAGCGGGGGCTTCACAGATACGCAGTATTTT.

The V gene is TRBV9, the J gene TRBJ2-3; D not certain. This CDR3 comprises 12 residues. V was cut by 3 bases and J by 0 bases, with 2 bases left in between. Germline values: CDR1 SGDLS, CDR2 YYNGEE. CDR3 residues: CASSASTDTQYF. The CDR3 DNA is TGTGCCAGCAGCGCGAGCACAGATACGCAGTATTTT. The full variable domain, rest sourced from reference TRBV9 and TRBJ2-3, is DSGVTQTPKHLITATGQRVTLRCSPRSGDLSVYWYQQSLDQGLQFLIQYYNGEERAKGNILERFSAQQFPDLHSELNLSSLELGDSALYFCASSASTDTQYFGPGTRLTVL.

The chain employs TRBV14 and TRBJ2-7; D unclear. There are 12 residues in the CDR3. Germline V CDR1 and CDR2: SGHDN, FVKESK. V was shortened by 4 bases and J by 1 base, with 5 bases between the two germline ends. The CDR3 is CASSPRSYEQYF. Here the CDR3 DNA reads TGTGCCAGCAGCCCTAGGTCCTACGAGCAGTACTTC.

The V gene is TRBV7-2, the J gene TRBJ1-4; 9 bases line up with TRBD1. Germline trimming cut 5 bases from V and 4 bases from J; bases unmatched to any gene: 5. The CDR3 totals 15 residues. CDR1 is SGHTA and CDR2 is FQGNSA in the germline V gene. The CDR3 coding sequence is TGTGCCAGCAGCCCCGGGACAGGGCATAATGAAAAACTGTTTTTT. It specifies CASSPGTGHNEKLFF.

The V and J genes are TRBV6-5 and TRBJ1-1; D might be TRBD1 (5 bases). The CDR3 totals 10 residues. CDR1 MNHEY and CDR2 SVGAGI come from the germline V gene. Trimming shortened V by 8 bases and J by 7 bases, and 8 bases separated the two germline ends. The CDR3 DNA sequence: TGTGCCAGCGGGGCAGTTGAAGCTTTCTTT. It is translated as CASGAVEAFF.

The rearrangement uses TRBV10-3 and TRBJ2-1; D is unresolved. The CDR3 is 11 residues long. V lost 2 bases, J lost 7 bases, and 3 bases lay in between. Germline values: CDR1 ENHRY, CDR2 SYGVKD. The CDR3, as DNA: TGTGCCATCAGTGAGCAGAATGAGCAGTTCTTC. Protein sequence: CAISEQNEQFF.

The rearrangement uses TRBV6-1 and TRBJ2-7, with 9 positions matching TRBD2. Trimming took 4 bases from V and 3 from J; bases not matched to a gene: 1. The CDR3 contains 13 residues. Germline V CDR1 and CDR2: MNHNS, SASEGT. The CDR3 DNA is TGTGCCAGCAGTGCGACTAGCGGCTACGAGCAGTACTTC. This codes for CASSATSGYEQYF.

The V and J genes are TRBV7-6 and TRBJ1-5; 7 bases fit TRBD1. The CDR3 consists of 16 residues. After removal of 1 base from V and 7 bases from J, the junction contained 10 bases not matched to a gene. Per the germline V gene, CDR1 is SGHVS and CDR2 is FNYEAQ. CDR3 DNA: TGTGCCAGCAGCTTAGGATTAGGGGGCGCTTACCAGCCCCAGCATTTT. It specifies CASSLGLGGAYQPQHF.

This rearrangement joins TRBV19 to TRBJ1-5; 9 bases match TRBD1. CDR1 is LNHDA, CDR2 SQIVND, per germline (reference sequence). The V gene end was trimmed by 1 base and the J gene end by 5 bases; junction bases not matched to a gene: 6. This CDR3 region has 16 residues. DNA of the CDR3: TGTGCCAGTAGTATAGTTGGACAGGGGAGGCATCAGCCCCAGCATTTT. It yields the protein CASSIVGQGRHQPQHF. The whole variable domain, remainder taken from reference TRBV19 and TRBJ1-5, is DGGITQSPKYLFRKEGQNVTLSCEQNLNHDAMYWYRQDPGQGLRLIYYSQIVNDFQKGDIAEGYSVSREKKESFPLTVTSAQKNPTAFYLCASSIVGQGRHQPQHFGDGTRLSIL.

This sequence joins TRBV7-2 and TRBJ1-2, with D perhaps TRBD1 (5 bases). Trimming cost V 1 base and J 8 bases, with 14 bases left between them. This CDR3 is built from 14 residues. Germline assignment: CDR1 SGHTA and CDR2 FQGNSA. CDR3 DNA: TGTGCCAGCAGCTTAGTTTTAGGGGCGCGAGGCTACACCTTC. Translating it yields CASSLVLGARGYTF.